Listed below are T cell receptor beta chains from one sample, sequenced in a study of T-cell reconstitution after alpha-beta-depleted transplantation in children. TCRdb re-called the PCR reads through MiXCR, storing one row per CDR3 protein. The sample has roughly 670,000 distinct CDR3 sequences; around 13% are singletons. The sequences come from PBMCs, collected before TCRalphabeta/CD19-depleted stem cell transplant. These TCRs come from a girl aged 2 to 10 with congenital amegakaryocytic thrombocytopenia, due to receive a stem cell transplant. Both conserved end residues are part of each CDR3. A D gene is named only where the DNA matches it firmly. Only some rows state a clone size, as once, few, many or a class for expanded clones.

CSVEDLGVGNIQYF	TGCAGCGTTGAAGACTTGGGGGTAGGAAACATTCAGTACTTC	few	TRBV29-1	TRBJ2-4	NA
CASSPPVGGEDTIYF	TGTGCCAGCTCACCACCGGTCGGGGGAGAAGACACCATATATTTT	NA	TRBV18	TRBJ1-3	NA
CSANSGPYEQYF	TGCAGTGCTAATAGCGGGCCCTACGAGCAGTACTTC	many	TRBV20-1	TRBJ2-7	TRBD2
CATSSATLHYGYTF	TGTGCCACCAGCAGCGCTACACTCCACTATGGCTACACCTTC	many	TRBV15	TRBJ1-2	NA
CASSQLSSYNEQFF	TGTGCCAGCAGCCAGCTTAGCTCCTACAATGAGCAGTTCTTC	many	TRBV6-5	TRBJ2-1	NA
CASRDRTGRTYEQYF	TGTGCCAGCAGGGATCGGACAGGAAGGACCTACGAGCAGTACTTC	few	TRBV2	TRBJ2-7	TRBD1
CASSLETGSKNIQYF	TGCGCCAGCAGCCTGGAAACCGGGTCAAAAAACATTCAGTACTTC	few	TRBV5-1	TRBJ2-4	NA
CASSEVSDTQYF	TGTGCCAGCAGTGAAGTCTCAGATACGCAGTATTTT	NA	TRBV25-1	TRBJ2-3	NA
CASSYGAEKYF	TGTGCCAGCAGTTACGGGGCAGAGAAGTACTTC	few	TRBV6-5	TRBJ2-5	NA
CSAHGEGLLLDEQYF	TGCAGTGCCCATGGCGAGGGACTACTACTCGACGAGCAGTACTTC	few	TRBV20-1	TRBJ2-7	TRBD2
CSAGRTSGSETQYF	TGCAGTGCTGGTAGGACTAGCGGTTCCGAGACCCAGTACTTC	many	TRBV20-1	TRBJ2-5	TRBD2
CASSLGTSIYSWYEQFF	TGTGCCAGCAGCTTGGGGACTAGCATTTACTCTTGGTATGAGCAGTTCTTC	few	TRBV7-2	TRBJ2-1	TRBD2
CSVKEGNYGYTF	TGCAGCGTGAAGGAGGGGAACTATGGCTACACCTTC	many	TRBV29-1	TRBJ1-2	NA
CASSLLISAGNNEQFF	TGCGCCAGCAGCTTGCTAATTTCGGCGGGAAACAATGAGCAGTTCTTC	few	TRBV5-1	TRBJ2-1	NA
CASSPEQGALNTEAFF	TGTGCCAGCAGTCCTGAACAGGGGGCCCTGAACACTGAAGCTTTCTTT	few	TRBV12-3/TRBV12-4	TRBJ1-1	TRBD1
CASSLMGFFWESNTEAFF	TGTGCCAGCAGTTTAATGGGTTTTTTTTGGGAATCGAACACTGAAGCTTTCTTT	once	TRBV28	TRBJ1-1	NA
CASSFDRVSYEQYF	TGCGCCAGCAGCTTTGACAGGGTTTCCTACGAGCAGTACTTC	many	TRBV5-1	TRBJ2-7	TRBD1
CSAHLKAGETQYF	TGCAGCGCTCATCTCAAGGCAGGCGAGACCCAGTACTTC	few	TRBV29-1	TRBJ2-5	NA
CASSLESSGSLYEQYF	TGTGCCAGCAGCTTAGAGTCTAGCGGGAGCCTCTACGAGCAGTACTTC	NA	TRBV11-2	TRBJ2-7	TRBD2
CSASLAGALETQYF	TGCAGTGCTAGTCTAGCGGGAGCTCTAGAGACCCAGTACTTC	NA	TRBV20-1	TRBJ2-5	TRBD2
CATSRDGGAYEQYF	TGTGCCACCAGCAGAGATGGAGGGGCATACGAGCAGTACTTC	NA	TRBV15	TRBJ2-7	NA
CASSGGPPYNEQFF	TGCGCCAGCAGTGGCGGCCCCCCCTACAATGAGCAGTTCTTC	many	TRBV5-1	TRBJ2-1	NA
CAWSFVGTGRYEQYF	TGTGCCTGGAGTTTTGTAGGGACAGGGCGTTACGAGCAGTACTTC	NA	TRBV30	TRBJ2-7	TRBD1
CASTLADADTRYF	TGTGCCAGCACCCTGGCCGATGCGGATACGCGGTATTTT	NA	TRBV12-3/TRBV12-4	TRBJ2-3	NA
CASSLIWAGSRAYNEQFF	TGTGCCAGCAGCTTGATTTGGGCGGGGAGTAGGGCATACAATGAGCAGTTCTTC	few	TRBV5-6	TRBJ2-1	NA
CSASPGFLGPQHF	TGCAGTGCTAGTCCAGGGTTCCTTGGGCCCCAGCATTTT	many	TRBV20-1	TRBJ1-5	NA
CSAIRRGSSNQPQHF	TGCAGTGCCATCCGACGGGGAAGTAGCAATCAGCCCCAGCATTTT	many	TRBV20-1	TRBJ1-5	NA
CAWRITSGSHNEQFF	TGTGCCTGGAGGATTACTAGCGGGAGCCACAATGAGCAGTTCTTC	few	TRBV30	TRBJ2-1	TRBD2
CASTGTRQETQYF	TGTGCCAGCACCGGGACTAGGCAAGAGACCCAGTACTTC	few	TRBV12-3/TRBV12-4	TRBJ2-5	TRBD2
CASSLGSGTGGDEQFF	TGTGCCAGCAGTTTAGGTAGCGGGACAGGGGGGGATGAGCAGTTCTTC	NA	TRBV12-3/TRBV12-4	TRBJ2-1	TRBD1
CASSQVGPSNQPQHF	TGCGCCAGCAGCCAAGTGGGACCTAGCAATCAGCCCCAGCATTTT	many	TRBV4-1	TRBJ1-5	NA
CASSPRRSVYNEQFF	TGCGCCAGCAGCCCCCGGCGGAGCGTCTACAATGAGCAGTTCTTC	many	TRBV5-1	TRBJ2-1	NA
CAITSGSSYNEQFF	TGTGCCATAACTAGCGGGAGCTCCTACAATGAGCAGTTCTTC	many	TRBV10-3	TRBJ2-1	TRBD2
CASDPGFPTDTQYF	TGTGCCAGCGACCCCGGGTTCCCCACAGATACGCAGTATTTT	many	TRBV28	TRBJ2-3	NA
CASSSPRDRETDTQYF	TGTGCCAGCAGCTCACCCCGGGACAGGGAAACAGATACGCAGTATTTT	many	TRBV5-6	TRBJ2-3	TRBD1
CSAKPVAGDYEQYF	TGCAGTGCTAAGCCCGTAGCGGGAGACTACGAGCAGTACTTC	many	TRBV20-1	TRBJ2-7	TRBD2
CSFQNRDKNIQYF	TGCAGTTTCCAAAACCGGGACAAAAACATTCAGTACTTC	many	TRBV20-1	TRBJ2-4	NA
CASSARGMSGYTF	TGTGCCAGCAGCGCCAGGGGTATGAGTGGCTACACCTTC	NA	TRBV21-1	TRBJ1-2	NA
CASRGLAEGPSDTQYF	TGCGCCAGCAGGGGACTAGCGGAGGGACCCTCAGATACGCAGTATTTT	NA	TRBV5-1	TRBJ2-3	TRBD2
CSALTQGAGTGELFF	TGCAGTGCCCTAACCCAGGGGGCTGGAACCGGGGAGCTGTTTTTT	NA	TRBV20-1	TRBJ2-2	TRBD1
CASSQVTGGASYEQYF	TGCGCCAGCAGCCAAGTCACAGGGGGCGCTTCCTACGAGCAGTACTTC	few	TRBV4-1	TRBJ2-7	TRBD1
CASSLLSAGGKNIQYF	TGTGCCAGCAGTTTACTCTCAGCGGGAGGGAAAAACATTCAGTACTTC	few	TRBV28	TRBJ2-4	TRBD2
CASSPWWASRNEKLFF	TGTGCCAGCAGTCCCTGGTGGGCCAGCAGAAATGAAAAACTGTTTTTT	NA	TRBV28	TRBJ1-4	NA
CAWRKGIGELFF	TGTGCCTGGAGGAAGGGGATCGGGGAGCTGTTTTTT	NA	TRBV30	TRBJ2-2	NA
CASSLNPGMGNIQYF	TGTGCCAGCAGCTTAAATCCAGGGATGGGAAACATTCAGTACTTC	many	TRBV7-2	TRBJ2-4	NA
CASSLNGGAGDTQYF	TGTGCCAGCAGCTTAAACGGGGGAGCGGGAGATACGCAGTATTTT	NA	TRBV7-3	TRBJ2-3	NA
CASSQWGSSGNTIYF	TGTGCCAGCAGCCAGTGGGGTAGCTCCGGAAACACCATATATTTT	NA	TRBV7-6	TRBJ1-3	NA
CSASPRWDQPQHF	TGCAGTGCTAGTCCAAGATGGGATCAGCCCCAGCATTTT	few	TRBV20-1	TRBJ1-5	NA
CASRPGGSYNEQFF	TGTGCCAGCAGACCCGGAGGTTCCTACAATGAGCAGTTCTTC	NA	TRBV5-4	TRBJ2-1	NA
CATSDTSGSSYNEQFF	TGTGCCACCAGTGATACTAGCGGGAGCTCCTACAATGAGCAGTTCTTC	many	TRBV24-1	TRBJ2-1	TRBD2